The 10 T cell receptor beta chains below were found in one sample sequenced in a study of identical twins. MiXCR, run by TCRdb on the 5' RACE reads, gives a single entry per CDR3 protein. This table holds around 530,000 distinct CDR3 sequences, about 15% found once. These sequences were also reported in another study, on yellow fever vaccine responses in identical twins.

The sample taken for sequencing was CD4+ T cells sorted from blood. These receptors all stem from a woman between 18 and 29 years old in good health.

The chain has TRBV7-9 and TRBJ2-6; D remains unclear. Germline V lookup: CDR1 SEHNR, CDR2 FQNEAQ (reference sequence). Trimming pared 1 base from V and 9 bases from J, leaving 19 bases between. This CDR3 region has 17 residues. The CDR3 region is CASSLGTLAVEGNVLTF. Written as DNA, the CDR3 is TGTGCCAGCAGCTTAGGAACGTTGGCGGTAGAAGGCAACGTCCTGACTTTC.

This clonotype was recorded once. The chain links TRBV20-1 to TRBJ2-3; D possibly corresponds to TRBD2 (7 bases). The germline V and J ends were trimmed by 5 bases and 5 bases, with 20 bases remaining between them. Germline lookup yields CDR1 DFQATT and CDR2 SNEGSKA (reference sequence). CDR3 length: 15 amino acids. Written as DNA, the CDR3 is TGCAGTGCTCCCCCCCTGGGCGGGGGCGTAGATACGCAGTATTTT. As protein: CSAPPLGGGVDTQYF.

There are a few counts of this clonotype. The chain carries TRBV12-3 or TRBV12-4 and TRBJ2-4; 10 nucleotides agree with TRBD1. The junction had 2 bases not matched to a gene; V was cut back by 5 bases and J by 13 bases. The CDR3 sequence is 11 residues long. The CDR3, as DNA: TGTGCCAGCAGTGACAGGGGGCGGCAGTACTTC. Its translation is CASSDRGRQYF.

On this clonotype: This could be a read error, since a much larger clone is one nucleotide away. V and J are TRBV20-1 and TRBJ2-1; 7 bases agree with TRBD2. The CDR3 covers 13 residues. CDR1 DFQATT and CDR2 SNEGSKA come from the germline V gene (reference sequence). V was clipped by 4 bases and J by 10 bases; unmatched bases: 10. CDR3 DNA sequence: TGCAGTGCTAACAGCCCGACTAGCCGAGAGCAGTTCTTC. As protein: CSANSPTSREQFF.

This clonotype was seen repeatedly, ten times or more. The chain links TRBV7-2 to TRBJ2-1; D is ambiguous. CDR1 SGHTA and CDR2 FQGNSA come from the germline V gene. The length of the CDR3 is 15 residues. The V and J ends lost 1 base and 4 bases respectively, with 11 bases between them. The CDR3 spells CASSLGWGTYNEQFF. CDR3 bases: TGTGCCAGCAGCTTAGGGTGGGGTACGTACAATGAGCAGTTCTTC. Combining the CDR3 with reference TRBV7-2 and TRBJ2-1 gives the whole variable domain GAGVSQSPSNKVTEKGKDVELRCDPISGHTALYWYRQSLGQGLEFLIYFQGNSAPDKSGLPSDRFSAERTGGSVSTLTIQRTQQEDSAVYLCASSLGWGTYNEQFFGPGTRLTVL.

This clonotype was observed a single time. V gene TRBV12-3 or TRBV12-4 combines with J gene TRBJ2-1, with 13 bases that match TRBD2. The CDR3 runs 16 residues. Germline trimming cut 6 bases from V and 9 bases from J; bases unmatched to any gene: 11. The CDR3: CASSPGLAGAGGEQFF. The CDR3 nucleotides are TGTGCCAGCAGCCCAGGACTAGCGGGAGCGGGGGGTGAGCAGTTCTTC.

In this sample, this clonotype turned up a few times. The chain links TRBV14 to TRBJ2-1; no clear D gene. Germline-derived CDR1 and CDR2 are SGHDN and FVKESK. V lost 3 bases, J lost 6 bases, and 24 bases lay in between. There are 18 residues in the CDR3. The CDR3 is CASSHELGRAPTFNEQFF. The DNA of the CDR3 is TGTGCCAGCAGCCATGAGCTGGGCCGGGCCCCCACCTTCAATGAGCAGTTCTTC.

This chain uses TRBV2 with TRBJ2-5; D ambiguous. Germline V lookup: CDR1 SNHLY, CDR2 FYNNEI. This CDR3 has 15 amino acids. V lost 8 bases and J lost 3, with 19 bases in between. This CDR3 is CASYLFDQMKETQYF. DNA for the CDR3: TGTGCCAGCTATTTGTTCGACCAGATGAAAGAGACCCAGTACTTC.

This rearrangement joins TRBV20-1 to TRBJ2-1; 7 bases fit TRBD2. Germline CDR1 DFQATT, CDR2 SNEGSKA (reference sequence). The CDR3 runs 13 residues. Unmatched junction bases numbered 8, after V lost 8 bases and J lost 4 bases. CDR3 amino acids: CSSLADSYNEQFF. In DNA, the CDR3 is TGCAGTTCCCTAGCGGATTCTTACAATGAGCAGTTCTTC.

V is TRBV7-9 and J is TRBJ2-1; 11 bases line up with TRBD2. CDR3 length: 16 amino acids. Germline CDR1 and CDR2: SEHNR and FQNEAQ (reference sequence). Germline trimming cut 1 base from V and 7 bases from J; bases unmatched to any gene: 6. This CDR3 reads CASSLGSSGGNNEQFF. The CDR3 DNA reads TGTGCCAGCAGCTTAGGATCTAGCGGGGGGAATAATGAGCAGTTCTTC.